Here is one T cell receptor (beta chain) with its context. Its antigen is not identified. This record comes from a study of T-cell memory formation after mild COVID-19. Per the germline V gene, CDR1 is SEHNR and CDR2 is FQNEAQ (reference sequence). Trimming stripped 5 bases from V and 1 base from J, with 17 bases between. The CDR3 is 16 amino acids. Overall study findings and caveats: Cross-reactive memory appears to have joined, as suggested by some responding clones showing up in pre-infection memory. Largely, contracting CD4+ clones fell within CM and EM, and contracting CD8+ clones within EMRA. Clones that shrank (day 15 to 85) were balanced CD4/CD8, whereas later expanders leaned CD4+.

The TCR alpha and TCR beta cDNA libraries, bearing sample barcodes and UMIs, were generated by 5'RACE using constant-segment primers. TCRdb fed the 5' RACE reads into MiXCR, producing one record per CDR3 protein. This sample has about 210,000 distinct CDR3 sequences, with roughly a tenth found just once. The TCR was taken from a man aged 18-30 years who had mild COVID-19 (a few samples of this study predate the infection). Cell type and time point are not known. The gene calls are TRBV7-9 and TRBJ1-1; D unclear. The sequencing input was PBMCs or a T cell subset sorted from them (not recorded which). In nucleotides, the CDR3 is TGTGCCAGCAGCCCTTGGTCGGGAGTGACGAACACTGAAGCTTTCTTT. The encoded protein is CASSPWSGVTNTEAFF.